This T cell receptor (beta chain) was captured in a study of CXCR3-negative and CXCR3-positive naive CD8 T cells. Study-level points and caveats: Hydrophobicity of TRB CDR3s was greater in CXCR3-positive naive cells than in CXCR3-negative naive cells. The TRBV-TRBJ usage of naive CXCR3-negative and CXCR3-positive cells was similar, but that of memory cells differed. Diversity ran similarly high across both naive subsets but far lower in memory CD8+ cells. After cryopreservation, expression of CXCR3 was partially reduced, and most assays were run with fresh PBMCs.

Naive CD8+ T cells displayed a CD45RO-CCR7+CD27+CD95- phenotype. The CDR3 spans 14 residues. CDR1 is SEHNR, CDR2 FQNEAQ, per germline (reference sequence). The method, 5' RACE with UMI labels, was used to prepare the TRB cDNA libraries. TCRdb reprocessed the 5' RACE reads and keeps a single row for each CDR3 protein, giving no DNA. Its table records under 150,000 distinct CDR3 sequences. Of note for this clonotype: Its antigen is undetermined.

The origin of this receptor is a human donor in good health. Some clones in this sample may be carry-over from other donors' samples. This rearrangement joins TRBV7-9 to TRBJ2-2. Source material: naive CXCR3+ CD8+ T cells from blood. Subset indicated: CD45RO-CCR7+CD27+CD95- naive CD8+ T cells expressing CXCR3 (TNR3+). The CDR3 loop reads CASSPEQNTGELFF.